One sample yielded the 13 T cell receptor beta chains listed below, sequenced in a study of T cell responses to AZD1222 COVID-19 vaccine. Libraries were prepared by immunoSEQ multiplex PCR; TCRdb keeps only in-frame clonotypes and omits some of them. The sample has over 150,000 clones, approximately 90% seen once. Sequencing was performed on peripheral blood, taken on day 0 of AZD1222 vaccination. The source of these receptors is an adult in good health.

V and J are TRBV11-2 and TRBJ1-2; D is undetermined. Trimming removed 4 bases at V and 7 bases at J, with 16 bases between. The CDR3 has 14 amino acids. CDR1 and CDR2 (germline): SGHAT, FQNNGV. DNA of the CDR3: TGTGCCAGCAGCTCGAGACTGGAATCGAGTGGCTACACCTTC. This codes for CASSSRLESSGYTF.

J is TRBJ2-7 and V is TRBV2, with a possible D match to TRBD2 (7 bases). V lost 5 bases and J lost 4, with 21 bases in between. Germline V CDR1 and CDR2: SNHLY, FYNNEI. This CDR3 is built from 16 residues. CDR3 sequence (DNA): TGTGCCAGCAGTTACCTGGGGGGGGCCCGACTATACGAGCAGTACTTC. Its translation is CASSYLGGARLYEQYF.

This chain joins TRBV3-1 (or the pseudogene TRBV3-2) and TRBJ2-1, with 12 nucleotides matching TRBD2. V gave up 1 base and J gave up 3 bases; unmatched junction bases: 7. Germline V gene data show CDR1 as LGHDT and CDR2 as YNNKEL (reference sequence). The CDR3 has 18 amino acids. The CDR3 loop is CASSQVPGLAGFYNEQFF. Here the CDR3 DNA reads TGTGCCAGCAGCCAAGTCCCCGGACTAGCGGGATTCTACAATGAGCAGTTCTTC.

The chain uses TRBV7-6 and TRBJ1-4; D unresolved. CDR3 length: 12 amino acids. Trimming removed 5 bases at V and 8 bases at J, with 9 bases between. Germline CDR1 reads SGHVS; CDR2 reads FNYEAQ. CDR3 in DNA: TGTGCCAGCAGCCCCAGGCGGGAAAAACTGTTTTTT. Amino acid sequence: CASSPRREKLFF.

This sequence joins TRBV15 and TRBJ1-2, with TRBD1 identical over 10 bases. Germline V lookup: CDR1 LNHNV, CDR2 YYDKDF (reference sequence). With V trimmed by 3 bases and J by 5 bases, 15 bases remained unmatched. The CDR3 runs 18 residues. CDR3 sequence (DNA): TGTGCCACCAGCAGCGTCCGGGACAGGGGCCTTTCACTTTATGGCTACACCTTC. Its translation is CATSSVRDRGLSLYGYTF.

This chain joins TRBV20-1 and TRBJ1-2; D not resolved. CDR3 length: 11 amino acids. The germline gives CDR1 DFQATT, CDR2 SNEGSKA (reference sequence). V lost 5 bases to trimming and J lost 8 bases, with 12 bases between them. In nucleotides, the CDR3 is TGCAGTGCTCCCTATTGGGAGGGCTACACCTTC. It translates to CSAPYWEGYTF.

The chain couples TRBV6-5 to TRBJ1-5; D ambiguous. CDR3 length equals 15 residues. Germline V gene lookup returns CDR1 MNHEY and CDR2 SVGAGI. V shed 9 bases and J shed 0 bases, with 15 bases lying between them. CDR3 amino acids: CASRSRWDSNQPQHF. The CDR3 DNA follows: TGTGCCAGTCGGTCGCGGTGGGATAGCAATCAGCCCCAGCATTTT.

The genes are TRBV4-2 and TRBJ1-5, with D maybe TRBD1 (6 bases). Germline V gene lookup returns CDR1 LGHNA and CDR2 YNFKEQ. The V end was cut by 0 bases, the J end by 6 bases, with 15 bases between. This CDR3 is built from 16 residues. Written as DNA, the CDR3 is TGTGCCAGCAGCCAAGAAAGCAGCTGGGGGCCTCAGCCCCAGCATTTT. Translated, it gives CASSQESSWGPQPQHF.

The rearrangement uses TRBV7-2 and TRBJ2-1; tentative D call: TRBD1 (6 bases). This CDR3 has 14 amino acids. Germline lookup yields CDR1 SGHTA and CDR2 FQGNSA. Trimming cost V 5 bases and J 6 bases, with 14 bases left between them. The CDR3 nucleotides read TGTGCCAGCAGCCCCCAGGGGTATGGCAATGAGCAGTTCTTC. Translation: CASSPQGYGNEQFF.

A few counts support this clone. V usage is TRBV4-1 and J usage is TRBJ2-1, with D possibly matching TRBD2 (6 bases). CDR1 MGHRA and CDR2 YSYEKL come from the germline V gene. The CDR3 spans 15 residues. Deletions cut 0 bases from V and 3 bases from J, with 9 bases between. CDR3 protein: CASSQDWGGYNEQFF. The CDR3 DNA is TGCGCCAGCAGCCAAGATTGGGGAGGCTACAATGAGCAGTTCTTC.

CDR3 DNA sequence: TGTGCCAGCAGCCAAGCCTCGGACAGGGAAAATTCACCCCTCCACTTT. Translation gives CASSQASDRENSPLHF. This chain uses TRBV4-2 with TRBJ1-6; TRBD1 aligns across 8 bases. Germline V gene data show CDR1 as LGHNA and CDR2 as YNFKEQ. This CDR3 has 16 amino acids. Germline trimming cut 1 base from V and 7 bases from J; bases unmatched to any gene: 6.

In this sample, this clone turned up once. Written as DNA, the CDR3 is TGCAGTGCTCCTGCGATCGAGACCCAGTACTTC. This codes for CSAPAIETQYF. The chain combines TRBV20-1 with TRBJ2-5; no firm D call. The CDR3 length is 11 residues. V lost 5 bases, J lost 5 bases, and 9 bases lay in between. Germline CDR1 and CDR2: DFQATT and SNEGSKA (reference sequence).

The chain has TRBV28 and TRBJ1-5; TRBD1 matches 9 bases. In germline, CDR1 is MDHEN, CDR2 SYDVKM. There are 15 residues in the CDR3. V was clipped by 4 bases and J by 3 bases; unmatched bases: 4. This chain's CDR3 is CASSSGTGLNQPQHF. The DNA of the CDR3 is TGTGCCAGCAGTTCCGGGACAGGGCTCAATCAGCCCCAGCATTTT.